The 25 T cell receptor beta chains given below trace back to one sample, sequenced in a study of blood T cell repertoires in COVID-19. The data were produced by immunoSEQ multiplex PCR, yet TCRdb's version contains in-frame clones alone and is incomplete. The sample consists of some 220,000 clones, roughly 75% of them appearing once. The sample comprised peripheral blood. The source is a woman in her 70s with acute or convalescent COVID-19.

The genes are TRBV3-1 (or the pseudogene TRBV3-2) and TRBJ2-5; D is perhaps TRBD1 (5 bases). There are 16 residues in the CDR3. Germline CDR1 is LGHDT and CDR2 is YNNKEL (reference sequence). V lost 0 bases to trimming and J lost 5 bases, with 16 bases between them. Written as DNA, the CDR3 is TGTGCCAGCAGCCAAGATTCTTTGGGGCGTGACGAGACCCAGTACTTC. This gives the protein CASSQDSLGRDETQYF.

As for this clone: Other DNA variants within this sample encode the same CDR3. The gene calls are TRBV9 and TRBJ2-2; 9 bases are shared with TRBD2. V trimming: 0 bases; J trimming: 1 base; junction bases outside the gene matches: 1. CDR3 length: 16 amino acids. Per the germline V gene, CDR1 is SGDLS and CDR2 is YYNGEE. The CDR3, as DNA: TGTGCCAGCAGCGTAGTACTAGCGGGGAACACCGGGGAGCTGTTTTTT. Translation: CASSVVLAGNTGELFF.

The V call is TRBV9, the J call TRBJ1-2, with 12 bases aligning to TRBD1. CDR3 size: 14 residues. Germline lookup yields CDR1 SGDLS and CDR2 YYNGEE. V lost 3 bases and J lost 8; bases outside the gene matches: 5. The CDR3 bases are TGTGCCAGCAGCGGGTCGGGGACAGGGGGCGGCTACACCTTC. The encoded protein is CASSGSGTGGGYTF.

This clone was recorded only once. This specimen includes other DNA sequences encoding the same CDR3. The chain joins TRBV3-1 (or the pseudogene TRBV3-2) to TRBJ1-1, with D possibly being TRBD1 (5 bases). V was trimmed by 4 bases and J by 5 bases, leaving 14 bases between them. The CDR3 contains 14 residues. The V gene's germline CDR1 is LGHDT and CDR2 YNNKEL (reference sequence). This CDR3 is CASSLGQGVTEAFF. DNA for the CDR3: TGTGCCAGCAGCCTCGGGCAGGGTGTAACTGAAGCTTTCTTT.

The chain recombines TRBV7-9 with TRBJ2-1, with 8 bases identical to TRBD1. The CDR3 runs to 12 residues. The V and J ends lost 5 bases and 12 bases, in that order; junction bases with no gene match: 6. Germline V gene sequence: CDR1 SEHNR, CDR2 FQNEAQ (reference sequence). CDR3: CASSPSGGPQFF. CDR3 bases: TGTGCCAGCAGCCCATCAGGGGGCCCGCAGTTCTTC.

The chain employs TRBV28 and TRBJ2-2; weak D call: TRBD2 (6 bases). The germline V gene has CDR1 MDHEN and CDR2 SYDVKM. V lost 6 bases, J lost 6 bases, and 17 bases lay in between. The CDR3 has 15 residues. The CDR3 DNA follows: TGTGCCAGCAGACCCCTTGCCGGGGGAGCCGGGGAGCTGTTTTTT. Its protein is CASRPLAGGAGELFF.

V gene TRBV11-2 combines with J gene TRBJ2-2; maybe TRBD1 (5 bases). V lost 2 bases and J lost 7, with 11 bases in between. The CDR3 consists of 14 residues. Germline lookup yields CDR1 SGHAT and CDR2 FQNNGV. The CDR3 loop is CASSLRGRGGELFF. The CDR3 DNA reads TGTGCCAGCAGCTTAAGGGGAAGGGGCGGGGAGCTGTTTTTT.

The table lists this clone with a few counts. The rearrangement uses TRBV12-3 or TRBV12-4 and TRBJ2-1; maybe TRBD2 (7 bases). V lost 6 bases and J lost 8, with 14 bases in between. This CDR3 is 13 amino acids long. CDR3 residues: CASRGGGPDEQFF. The CDR3 region has the DNA TGTGCCAGCAGGGGAGGGGGTCCGGATGAGCAGTTCTTC.

The genes are TRBV11-2 and TRBJ2-5; 9 nucleotides match TRBD2. The CDR3 runs to 17 residues. From germline, CDR1 is SGHAT and CDR2 FQNNGV. After removal of 5 bases from V and 0 bases from J, the junction contained 10 bases not matched to a gene. In DNA form, the CDR3 reads TGTGCCAGCAGCGCGGGACTAGCCGGATGGTACCAAGAGACCCAGTACTTC. Its protein is CASSAGLAGWYQETQYF.

This chain joins TRBV6-5 and TRBJ2-7, with 7 bases aligning to TRBD1. The CDR3 runs to 13 residues. The junction had 5 bases not matched to a gene; V was cut back by 4 bases and J by 5 bases. CDR1 and CDR2 from the germline V gene are MNHEY and SVGAGI. The CDR3 spells CASSLDRNDEQYF. Written as DNA, the CDR3 is TGTGCCAGCAGTTTGGACAGGAACGACGAGCAGTACTTC.

In its sample, this clone was seen a few times. V usage is TRBV7-2 and J usage is TRBJ1-2; TRBD1 aligns across 7 bases. V lost 5 bases to trimming and J lost 7 bases; unmatched junction nucleotides: 7. Germline lookup yields CDR1 SGHTA and CDR2 FQGNSA. This CDR3 is 13 amino acids long. CDR3 region: CASSRDRVSGYTF. CDR3 DNA sequence: TGTGCCAGCAGCCGAGACAGGGTCTCTGGCTACACCTTC.

The J gene is TRBJ1-3, the V gene TRBV12-3 or TRBV12-4, with D unresolved. The CDR3 has 12 residues. Between the trimmed V and J ends, which lost 8 bases and 2 bases, there was a span of 7 bases. The CDR3 region is CASCGTGNTIYF. In nucleotides, the CDR3 is TGTGCCAGCTGCGGAACTGGAAACACCATATATTTT.

The chain combines TRBV4-1 with TRBJ1-4, with D uncertain. The CDR3 contains 13 residues. The germline V and J ends were trimmed by 8 bases and 10 bases, with 17 bases remaining between them. Germline V lookup: CDR1 MGHRA, CDR2 YSYEKL. The CDR3 DNA is TGCGCCAGCCGACCGCGGGCTGACGGAAAACTGTTTTTT. Translating it yields CASRPRADGKLFF.

This clone turned up a few times. The CDR3 sequence is CASIRSSGNTIYF. CDR3 in DNA: TGTGCCAGCATCCGGAGCTCTGGAAACACCATATATTTT. This rearrangement joins TRBV5-6 to TRBJ1-3; D uncertain. V gave up 6 bases and J gave up 0 bases, with 7 bases separating them. The CDR3 totals 13 residues. CDR1 is SGHDT, CDR2 YYEEEE, per germline.

J is TRBJ1-3 and V is TRBV19; 7 nucleotides match TRBD1. Germline CDR1 LNHDA, CDR2 SQIVND (reference sequence). This CDR3 spans 14 amino acids. V lost 4 bases and J lost 1; bases outside the gene matches: 1. CDR3 loop: CASSKTGSGNTIYF. Here the CDR3 DNA reads TGTGCCAGTAGTAAGACAGGGTCTGGAAACACCATATATTTT.

The rearrangement uses TRBV19 and TRBJ2-7; TRBD1 aligns across 7 bases. J was trimmed by 2 bases and V by 3 bases; bases with no gene match: 7. Germline loops: CDR1 LNHDA, CDR2 SQIVND (reference sequence). This CDR3 spans 15 amino acids. The CDR3 coding sequence is TGTGCCAGTAGTATTTTCCCAGGGACAGCCTACGAGCAGTACTTC. Its protein is CASSIFPGTAYEQYF.

The chain recombines TRBV7-2 with TRBJ2-3; TRBD1 might be the D (5 bases). The germline V gene encodes CDR1 SGHTA and CDR2 FQGNSA. V was clipped by 5 bases and J by 2 bases, with 14 bases between them. The CDR3 extends over 15 amino acids. Here the CDR3 DNA reads TGTGCCAGCAGCACATGGGGCAGAGACACAGATACGCAGTATTTT. This sequence encodes CASSTWGRDTDTQYF.

The V call is TRBV2, the J call TRBJ2-3; possibly TRBD2 for D (6 bases). This CDR3 comprises 14 residues. Germline CDR1 and CDR2: SNHLY and FYNNEI. Trimming left V 6 bases short and J 1 base short, with 11 bases between. The CDR3 spells CASRTAGRTDTQYF. The CDR3 nucleotides are TGTGCCAGCAGAACGGCGGGGCGCACAGATACGCAGTATTTT.

The chain carries TRBV3-1 (or the pseudogene TRBV3-2) and TRBJ1-1; a weak D match, TRBD1 (5 bases). The CDR3 is 19 amino acids. Germline CDR1 is LGHDT and CDR2 is YNNKEL (reference sequence). V was shortened by 0 bases and J by 0 bases, with 20 bases between the two germline ends. The CDR3, as DNA: TGTGCCAGCAGCCAAGACCGCCCGAACACGGGGGGGTTGAACACTGAAGCTTTCTTT. Protein: CASSQDRPNTGGLNTEAFF.

This chain connects TRBV6-1 to TRBJ2-4; 9 bases are shared with TRBD1. The germline V gene encodes CDR1 MNHNS and CDR2 SASEGT. This CDR3 is built from 21 residues. The V gene end was trimmed by 2 bases and the J gene end by 3 bases; junction bases not matched to a gene: 20. CDR3 protein: CASSEYPDRGTGRGSKNIQYF. The CDR3 DNA reads TGTGCCAGCAGTGAATACCCCGATAGAGGGACAGGGAGGGGGAGCAAAAACATTCAGTACTTC.

The chain links TRBV6-5 to TRBJ1-5, with TRBD1 as a possible D gene (5 bases). V was clipped by 7 bases and J by 6 bases, with 13 bases between them. This CDR3 has 13 residues. Germline V gene data show CDR1 as MNHEY and CDR2 as SVGAGI. The chain's CDR3 is CASTGGGAQPQHF. The DNA of the CDR3 is TGTGCCAGCACGGGCGGCGGGGCTCAGCCCCAGCATTTT.

This chain joins TRBV29-1 and TRBJ1-2; 9 bases fit TRBD1. The CDR3 is 13 amino acids. Looked up from germline, CDR1 is SQVTM and CDR2 is ANQGSEA. With V trimmed by 6 bases and J by 4 bases, 6 bases remained unmatched. CDR3 protein: CSVRTGQGYGYTF. CDR3 sequence (DNA): TGCAGCGTCCGGACGGGACAGGGCTATGGCTACACCTTC.

The J gene is TRBJ1-5, the V gene TRBV24-1; TRBD1 might be the D (6 bases). V lost 7 bases and J 4 bases, leaving 13 bases between the germline ends. Germline loops: CDR1 KGHDR, CDR2 SFDVKD. The CDR3 spans 14 residues. In DNA, the CDR3 is TGTGCCACCAGCGCGGGGGGCCGGAATCAGCCCCAGCATTTT. Translated, it gives CATSAGGRNQPQHF.

V gene TRBV9 combines with J gene TRBJ2-2; 7 nucleotides match TRBD1. The CDR3 is made up of 15 amino acids. Germline V gene sequence: CDR1 SGDLS, CDR2 YYNGEE. After removal of 4 bases from V and 0 bases from J, the junction contained 3 bases not matched to a gene. CDR3 sequence: CASSPGTANTGELFF. The CDR3, as DNA: TGTGCCAGCAGCCCTGGGACAGCGAACACCGGGGAGCTGTTTTTT.

This chain joins TRBV7-2 and TRBJ2-3; the match to TRBD2 covers 16 bases. Germline CDR1 and CDR2: SGHTA and FQGNSA. After removal of 5 bases from V and 7 bases from J, the junction contained 6 bases not matched to a gene. The CDR3 contains 16 residues. CDR3 residues: CASSRGTSGGAYTQYF. As DNA, the CDR3 is TGTGCCAGCAGCCGCGGGACTAGCGGGGGGGCATATACGCAGTATTTT.